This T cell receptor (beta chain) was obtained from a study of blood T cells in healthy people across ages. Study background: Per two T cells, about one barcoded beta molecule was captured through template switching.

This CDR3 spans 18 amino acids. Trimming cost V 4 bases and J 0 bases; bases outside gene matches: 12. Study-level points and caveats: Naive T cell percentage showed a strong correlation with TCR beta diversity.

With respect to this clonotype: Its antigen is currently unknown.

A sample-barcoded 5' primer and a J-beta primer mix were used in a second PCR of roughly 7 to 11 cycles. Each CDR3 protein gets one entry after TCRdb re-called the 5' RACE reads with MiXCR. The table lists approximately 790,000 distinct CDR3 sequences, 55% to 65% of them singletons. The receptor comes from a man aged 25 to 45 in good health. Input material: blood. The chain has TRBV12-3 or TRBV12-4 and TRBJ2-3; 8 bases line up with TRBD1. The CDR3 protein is CASSSQGAPSGSTDTQYF. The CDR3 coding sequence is TGTGCCAGCAGTTCCCAGGGGGCGCCCAGCGGTAGCACAGATACGCAGTATTTT.